Included here is one T cell receptor (beta chain) sequence, with context. Its antigen target is currently unknown. Per-nucleotide qualities are absent, and no much larger clonotype sits a single base away. The entry originates in a study of human T cells and chemical hapten exposure (dated by TCRdb to the early 2020s). For the study in its entirety: For sensitization, 2% DPC in acetone was applied to a 2 cm by 2 cm area of upper inner arm skin. Blood samples were taken from patients before sensitization (week 0) and then at 2, 6 and about 24 weeks after DPC sensitization. Libraries were pooled for sequencing, and variation in per-sample TCR yields was attributed mainly to small differences in library volumes within the pool. Patch testing on the upper back used Finn chambers containing 0.01% DPC, with scoring done after 6 days according to International Contact Dermatitis Research Group standards. The mostly female patient cohort included alopecia areata with under or over 50% scalp involvement, alopecia totalis and alopecia universalis. Twenty-nine alopecia patients provided blood for TCR sequencing at one to four time points (pre-sensitization, 2, 6 and 24 weeks). Patients additionally received weekly therapeutic DPC doses to the scalp throughout the approximately 25-week study period. Peripheral blood TCR repertoire changes were tracked in vivo in alopecia patients during primary and secondary sensitization to the hapten diphenylcyclopropenone (DPC).

This specimen's time point label, per the study, means: patch test 1, 2 weeks after DPC sensitization. Explained via the paper, the treatment or condition label denotes: therapeutic diphenylcyclopropenone sensitization with weekly scalp DPC. At every patch-test visit, the blood draw took place before the patch test was put on. Eligible patients were aged 18 to 70, diagnosed with alopecia, deemed suitable for DPC therapy, and excluded if pregnant. Total RNA was extracted from unfractionated whole blood collected in Tempus Blood RNA tubes. General findings and caveats noted by the study authors: Alopecia, a presumed autoimmune disease, was present in all patients, so the immune response of the patients might differ from that of healthy individuals. Expanded TCRs formed significantly more large CDR3 similarity clusters than pre-sensitization or healthy control sets, consistent with antigen-driven responses. Repeated subsampling changed both the strength of the expansion versus patch-test correlation and the threshold at which that correlation became significant. DPC sensitization did not change the number of TCRs with a frequency above 1 in 1000, and there was no evidence of changes in global repertoire structure. Patch test score correlated positively with the number of PT1 expanded TCRs, reaching significance at thresholds 8, 16 and 32 but not at 4.

Libraries were built with RACE. The sequencer listed for this sample is NextSeq 500. During library preparation, unique molecular identifiers were attached to individual cDNA molecules so that TCRs could be counted quantitatively and reproducibly. Both TCR alpha and TCR beta chains were sequenced from each blood RNA sample. The published analysis was carried out like this. A median of roughly 100,000 TCRs per sample was observed, with a range of roughly 20,000 to 700,000. V, J and CDR3 annotation of the TCR reads was carried out using the Decombinator software suite. For PS versus PT1 abundance plots, all samples were subsampled to the same number of TCRs (28,000). Expanded TCRs were defined as absent before sensitization and observed at least eight times at the 2-week time point. TCRdb redid the processing of the public reads, applying fastp at Q25 and MiXCR, and retained in-frame beta chains. Rows merge per CDR3 protein into single entries with the most common DNA and genes. TCRdb's processing, not the authors', yielded these V and J calls. The sample yields around 50,000 distinct CDR3 sequences; approximately 8.6% were counted once. The biggest ten clones account for 13% of the sample.

Relative to germline, V is 0 bases shorter and J is 11 bases shorter, with 9 bases between their ends. Per the germline V gene (reference sequence), DFQATT is the CDR1 and SNEGSKA is the CDR2. The CDR3 runs 11 residues from the cysteine to the phenylalanine. Only the CDR3 portion is preserved as DNA: 33 bases, with reading frame beginning at the first base. The sequence was obtained from a woman in her thirties or forties with alopecia areata. Some clones in this sample may be carry-over from other donors' samples. The chain joins TRBV20-1 to TRBJ2-3, with the D gene not confidently named. The specimen comprised whole blood, sampled in connection with sensitization to the hapten diphenylcyclopropenone (DPC). The sequenced DNA is TGCAGTGCTAGAGATCTCCGTGGGCAGTATTTT. It encodes CSARDLRGQYF.